This T cell receptor beta chain is drawn from a study of T cell repertoires in ileal Crohn's disease. On the study more broadly: Median disease duration was 7.9 years; around 35% smoked at surgery. Postoperative therapy was given to about half: some eleven thiopurines, fewer than 20 anti-TNF agents. Regarding the study as a whole: Clonal expansions were more frequent in active smokers than non-smokers at surgery. Compared with CD4 T cells, sorted CD8 cells carried more expanded clones.

Time point defined: inflamed ileum from the surgical specimen. Profiled with immunoSEQ multiplex PCR; TCRdb holds only in-frame clones, not every one. The sample shows some 17,000 clones, 60% to 85% of them seen only once. Germline CDR1 and CDR2: MNHEY and SVGAGI. The CDR3 consists of 15 residues. V lost 6 bases to trimming and J lost 5 bases, with 17 bases between them. Note on this clone: The antigen is unknown.

The rearrangement joins TRBV6-5 to TRBJ2-1, with no clear D. This clonotype originated in an adult with Crohn's disease. The sample was ileal tissue. The CDR3, as DNA: TGTGCCAGCAGGGGAACAGCCAGCTATGACAATGAGCAGTTCTTC. Protein product: CASRGTASYDNEQFF.